This T cell receptor beta chain was captured in a study of cytomegalovirus exposure and HLA in healthy donors. As regards this clone: The target antigen is unknown.

The length of the CDR3 is 14 residues. Germline V gene lookup returns CDR1 GTSNPN and CDR2 SVGIG (reference sequence). The V gene end was trimmed by 4 bases and the J gene end by 4 bases; junction bases not matched to a gene: 5. Study observations and caveats: The dataset shows that most TCR sequences were rare, while some public TCRs occurred in many donors. As was reported, the HLA-A and HLA-B alleles of most subjects were accurately predicted from TCR beta sequences. TCR beta chains numbering some 160 were designated cytomegalovirus-associated.

Use of 60 Vbeta and 13 Jbeta primers characterized the PCR. TCRdb's table, derived via immunoSEQ multiplex PCR, lists solely in-frame clones and lacks some. The repertoire holds some 87,000 clones, with 79% as singletons. At collection, donors were nominally healthy, but unrecorded immune exposures were probable. This chain uses TRBV30 with TRBJ1-3, with 9 bases aligning to TRBD1. Sequences were obtained from PBMCs. The TCR comes from a woman between 40 and 50 years old in good health and CMV-seropositive. Here the CDR3 reads CAWTPGTGGNTIYF. CDR3 nucleotide sequence: TGTGCCTGGACCCCCGGGACAGGGGGAAACACCATATATTTT.